The subject of this entry is one TCR beta chain. These data are taken from a study of blood T cell repertoires in COVID-19. Study in general: Sites across the United States, Italy and Spain contributed samples from acute and convalescent COVID-19. PBMCs, B-cell-depleted T cells, or T cells were the source of the cDNA or gDNA that made up the material.

In the original analysis: From reference gene primer amplification, estimates of nucleated cell counts were derived. Data came from immunoSEQ multiplex PCR; TCRdb stores just in-frame clones and leaves some out. V and J calls and clone size follow that table, whereas D and trimming were derived from the DNA. The sample consists of about 120,000 clones, 70% to 85% of them appearing once. CDR1 is SGHVS, CDR2 FNYEAQ, per germline. J gave up 3 bases and V 5 bases, and 7 bases lay outside the gene matches. CDR3 length equals 15 residues. The chain combines TRBV7-6 with TRBJ2-3, with 8 bases lining up with TRBD2. The clonotype comes from a man between 65 and 85 years old with active or convalescent COVID-19. Material: peripheral blood. CDR3 residues: CASSQVGGRTDTQYF. CDR3 coding DNA: TGTGCCAGCAGCCAAGTCGGCGGGAGGACAGATACGCAGTATTTT.